The 23 T cell receptor beta chains listed next were all sequenced from one sample in a study of control samples from healthy donors and cancer patients. Repertoires were generated with immunoSEQ multiplex PCR, while TCRdb's copy carries only in-frame clones and drops some. The data contain tens of thousands of clones, approximately 95% of them singletons. The material sequenced was blood. The receptors come from a woman aged 30 to 39 in good health.

This clone came up once. The gene calls are TRBV4-1 and TRBJ2-1; possible D gene TRBD1, 7 bases. From germline, CDR1 is MGHRA and CDR2 YSYEKL. Trimming removed 3 bases at V and 4 bases at J, with 19 bases between. The CDR3 covers 17 residues. This CDR3 is CASSHLSGAGGYNEQFF. The CDR3 DNA is TGCGCCAGCAGCCACCTCTCCGGGGCAGGGGGGTACAATGAGCAGTTCTTC.

The chain employs TRBV19 and TRBJ2-7; no definite D call. CDR1 is LNHDA, CDR2 SQIVND, per germline (reference sequence). The CDR3 has 13 amino acids. V was clipped by 5 bases and J by 2 bases, with 10 bases between them. The CDR3 reads CASSAAVAYEQYF. The CDR3 DNA reads as TGTGCCAGTAGTGCGGCAGTTGCCTACGAGCAGTACTTC.

V gene TRBV3-1 (or the pseudogene TRBV3-2) combines with J gene TRBJ2-1; 8 nucleotides line up with TRBD1. The CDR3 loop spans 15 amino acids. V dropped 3 bases and J dropped 5; count of bases not matched to a gene: 6. CDR1 and CDR2 from the germline V gene are LGHDT and YNNKEL (reference sequence). CDR3 nucleotide sequence: TGTGCCAGCAGCCAGTGGGACAGGAGAAACAATGAGCAGTTCTTC. As protein: CASSQWDRRNNEQFF.

V is TRBV6-1 and J is TRBJ1-1, with 10 positions matching TRBD1. Germline V CDR1 and CDR2: MNHNS, SASEGT. The CDR3 spans 16 residues. J was trimmed by 6 bases and V by 1 base; bases with no gene match: 8. CDR3 in amino acids: CASSEETGTGVAEAFF. The CDR3 region has the DNA TGTGCCAGCAGTGAAGAGACCGGGACAGGGGTTGCTGAAGCTTTCTTT.

The rearrangement uses TRBV2 and TRBJ2-1; TRBD2 agrees at 8 bases. The CDR3 is made up of 17 amino acids. V shed 6 bases, J shed 8 bases, and the junction held 18 bases outside the gene matches. Looked up from germline, CDR1 is SNHLY and CDR2 is FYNNEI. The CDR3 sequence: CASRSSSGIAPSHEQFF. The CDR3 coding sequence is TGTGCCAGCAGGTCTAGTAGCGGGATCGCGCCATCCCATGAGCAGTTCTTC.

The chain employs TRBV4-1 and TRBJ2-1; 13 nucleotides align to TRBD2. This CDR3 spans 15 amino acids. Losses at the gene ends were 6 bases for V and 7 bases for J; bases not matched to a gene: 6. CDR1 is MGHRA and CDR2 is YSYEKL in the germline V gene. CDR3 bases: TGCGCCAGCAGTGACCCGGGACTAGCGGGAAATGAGCAGTTCTTC. Translating it yields CASSDPGLAGNEQFF.

The CDR3 is CASSLALTSGYEQYF. Here the CDR3 DNA reads TGTGCCAGCAGCTTAGCGCTGACTAGCGGGTACGAGCAGTACTTC. The rearrangement joins TRBV7-2 to TRBJ2-7, with 10 bases identical to TRBD2. The V gene's germline CDR1 is SGHTA and CDR2 FQGNSA. The CDR3 is 15 amino acids. V gave up 0 bases and J gave up 4 bases; unmatched junction bases: 3. The full variable domain, with the rest looked up from reference TRBV7-2 and TRBJ2-7, is GAGVSQSPSNKVTEKGKDVELRCDPISGHTALYWYRQSLGQGLEFLIYFQGNSAPDKSGLPSDRFSAERTGGSVSTLTIQRTQQEDSAVYLCASSLALTSGYEQYFGPGTRLTVT.

Within the sample, this clone is large. The chain carries TRBV4-2 and TRBJ2-3, with 10 bases matching TRBD2. Unmatched junction bases numbered 11, after V lost 5 bases and J lost 6 bases. This CDR3 comprises 16 residues. Germline lookup yields CDR1 LGHNA and CDR2 YNFKEQ. The CDR3: CASSGRAGGPGDTQYF. The CDR3, as DNA: TGTGCCAGCAGCGGCCGAGCGGGAGGGCCGGGTGATACGCAGTATTTT.

The rearrangement joins TRBV7-9 to TRBJ1-4, with unresolved D. Germline V gene data show CDR1 as SEHNR and CDR2 as FQNEAQ (reference sequence). This CDR3 has 13 residues. Trimming pared 8 bases from V and 0 bases from J, leaving 7 bases between. The CDR3 sequence is CASLESTNEKLFF. The CDR3 DNA reads TGTGCCAGCCTAGAATCAACTAATGAAAAACTGTTTTTT.

This clone was counted a few times. The rearrangement links TRBV6-5 to TRBJ2-1, with D perhaps TRBD1 (5 bases). Per germline, CDR1 MNHEY and CDR2 SVGAGI. The CDR3 totals 13 residues. V was pared by 6 bases and J by 8 bases, with 14 bases between. The CDR3 protein is CASSQIQGHEQFF. CDR3 bases: TGTGCCAGCAGCCAAATTCAGGGTCATGAGCAGTTCTTC.

This clone has more than one count but fewer than ten. The genes are TRBV4-1 and TRBJ2-7, with D tentatively TRBD1 or TRBD2 (5 bases each). CDR1 and CDR2 from the germline V gene are MGHRA and YSYEKL. CDR3 length: 14 residues. Trimming left V 1 base short and J 3 bases short, with 10 bases between. This chain's CDR3 is CASSQGGSGYEQYF. The CDR3 coding sequence is TGCGCCAGCAGCCAAGGGGGGAGTGGCTACGAGCAGTACTTC.

This chain uses TRBV5-4 with TRBJ1-6, with 7 bases fitting TRBD1. CDR1 SGHNT and CDR2 YYREEE come from the germline V gene (reference sequence). CDR3 length: 14 residues. Trimming removed 2 bases from V and 12 bases from J; junction bases left unmatched: 8. The CDR3: CASSFRDSRQPLHF. The CDR3, as DNA: TGTGCCAGCAGCTTCCGGGACAGTAGGCAACCCCTCCACTTT.

The CDR3 is CASSPRSGEQFF. The CDR3 DNA follows: TGTGCCAGCTCACCACGGAGCGGTGAGCAGTTCTTC. The rearrangement joins TRBV18 to TRBJ2-1; D may be TRBD2 (5 bases). Germline-derived CDR1 and CDR2 are KGHSH and LQKENI. Trimming left V 1 base short and J 9 bases short, with 7 bases between. The CDR3 spans 12 residues.

The chain employs TRBV9 and TRBJ2-1; D call uncertain. The CDR3 covers 13 residues. Trimming removed 0 bases at V and 7 bases at J, with 8 bases between. Germline V gene lookup returns CDR1 SGDLS and CDR2 YYNGEE. The CDR3 DNA reads as TGTGCCAGCAGCGTAGCGGCTATTAATGAGCAGTTCTTC. Translated: CASSVAAINEQFF.

The chain couples TRBV7-8 to TRBJ1-3; D not certain. Germline CDR1 is SGHVS and CDR2 is FQNEAQ. The CDR3 contains 16 residues. Trimming took off 3 bases at V and 4 bases at J, with 16 bases between the two ends. The CDR3: CASSFQDLMGGNTIYF. The CDR3 DNA reads TGTGCCAGCAGCTTTCAAGATCTTATGGGAGGAAACACCATATATTTT.

The chain is built from TRBV2 and TRBJ2-1, with 7 bases that match TRBD2. Germline CDR1 and CDR2: SNHLY and FYNNEI. The J segment lost 9 bases and the V segment lost 8 bases, leaving 13 bases of the junction unmatched. This CDR3 contains 14 residues. Here the CDR3 reads CASEAVLWGGEQFF. CDR3 coding DNA: TGTGCCAGCGAGGCGGTTCTATGGGGGGGTGAGCAGTTCTTC.

The chain carries TRBV30 and TRBJ1-1; weak D call: TRBD1 (6 bases). Germline assignment: CDR1 GTSNPN and CDR2 SVGIG (reference sequence). The CDR3 spans 13 residues. Trimming shortened V by 5 bases and J by 4 bases, and 14 bases separated the two germline ends. This CDR3 is CAWAGVSGTEAFF. In DNA form, the CDR3 reads TGTGCCTGGGCAGGGGTTAGTGGCACTGAAGCTTTCTTT.

The genes are TRBV2 and TRBJ2-5; TRBD1 might be the D (6 bases). V was cut by 6 bases and J by 1 base, with 12 bases left in between. The germline gives CDR1 SNHLY, CDR2 FYNNEI. CDR3 length: 14 residues. CDR3 coding DNA: TGTGCCAGCAGACCTGACAGGTTCCAAGAGACCCAGTACTTC. As protein: CASRPDRFQETQYF.

The rearrangement joins TRBV6-6 to TRBJ2-3, with D perhaps TRBD1 (6 bases). V was clipped by 7 bases and J by 5 bases, with 13 bases between them. From germline, CDR1 is MNHNY and CDR2 SVGAGI (reference sequence). The CDR3 sequence is 13 residues long. CDR3 sequence reads: CASTRQAVDTQYF. CDR3 DNA sequence: TGTGCCAGCACGCGACAGGCGGTAGATACGCAGTATTTT.

The chain carries TRBV28 and TRBJ1-5; TRBD1 matches at 9 bases. V lost 5 bases, J lost 7 bases, and 6 bases stayed unmatched. The CDR3 covers 14 residues. Germline CDR1 is MDHEN and CDR2 is SYDVKM. The CDR3: CASSPYRGLQPQHF. The CDR3 nucleotides are TGTGCCAGCAGTCCCTACAGGGGGCTGCAGCCCCAGCATTTT.

The chain joins TRBV28 to TRBJ2-5; no definite D call. There are 14 residues in the CDR3. Germline-derived CDR1 and CDR2 are MDHEN and SYDVKM. V shed 7 bases and J shed 1 base, with 13 bases lying between them. CDR3 sequence reads: CASNRINRQETQYF. The CDR3 bases are TGTGCCAGCAACCGCATCAACCGCCAAGAGACCCAGTACTTC.

This chain joins TRBV6-5 and TRBJ2-5, with D possibly matching TRBD2 (6 bases). The CDR3 contains 14 residues. Trimming removed 7 bases at V and 1 base at J, with 13 bases between. Germline loops: CDR1 MNHEY, CDR2 SVGAGI. CDR3 DNA: TGTGCCAGCAAGTTAGGGCGGGGCCAAGAGACCCAGTACTTC. It encodes CASKLGRGQETQYF.

The rearrangement links TRBV5-1 to TRBJ2-5; D call uncertain. The CDR3 consists of 15 residues. The germline V and J ends were trimmed by 0 bases and 4 bases, with 13 bases remaining between them. Germline CDR1 reads SGHRS; CDR2 reads YFSETQ. The CDR3 reads CASSLESRAGETQYF. In DNA form, the CDR3 reads TGCGCCAGCAGCTTGGAGTCCCGAGCAGGAGAGACCCAGTACTTC.